The source of this T cell receptor beta chain is a study of blood T cell repertoires in COVID-19 (dated by TCRdb to the early 2020s). Background for the entire study: Samples from collaborators originated in the United States, Italy and Spain and spanned both the acute and convalescent phases of COVID-19. The material from the prospective study consisted of cDNA or gDNA derived from T cells, B-cell-depleted T cells, or PBMCs. Deeply sampled blood TCRbeta repertoires from subjects exposed to, actively infected with, or recovered from COVID-19 were included in the dataset. A freely available public database, intended as a resource for researchers studying the immune response to SARS-CoV-2, is where the repertoires were released. Samples came from the ongoing ImmuneRACE study (first 160 participants) plus 1,254 subjects from 6 global collaborators. Nearly every sample came with metadata listing a de-identified subject ID, COVID-19 status, age in years and sex. Where available, HLA class I and class II types were obtained from metadata supplied by the sample provider rather than from assay-based typing. The paper as a whole reports these results and caveats: The quantity of clinical and demographic metadata differed by source and by participant and was supplied without curation.

TCRbeta CDR3 regions were amplified from genomic DNA using the immunoSEQ Assay, a bias-controlled multiplex PCR. The paper's data handling went like this. Within the assay, amplification of reference gene primers was used to estimate how many nucleated cells each sample contained. To quantify the absolute abundance of each unique TCRbeta CDR3 rearrangement, sequence reads were collapsed and filtered. For each sample, productive Simpson clonality was calculated as the square root of Simpson's diversity index across productive rearrangements. Entries here come from immuneACCESS through TCRdb and include only in-frame sequences with V and J called. Some clones fail to appear in such tables; in the studies checked, an unresolved V gene covers under half of the shortfall, and the cause of the remainder is unknown. The V and J calls and clone size are taken from that table; D and trimming were inferred from the DNA. This sample lists approximately 96,000 clones; roughly 96% were detected once. The ten biggest clones cover approximately 4.2% of the sample.

Collaborating institutions collected whole blood in K2EDTA tubes following their own protocols. Collaborator samples were shipped for TCRbeta analysis as frozen whole blood, isolated PBMCs, or DNA extracted from either sample type. About this clone itself: The antigen this receptor binds is unknown. Per-nucleotide qualities are absent, and no much larger clonotype sits a single base away.

Trimming at the junction amounts to 1 base on V and 0 bases on J, and the germline ends lie 21 bases apart. From the cysteine through the phenylalanine, the CDR3 covers 19 amino acids. Only the CDR3 region is kept as DNA, spanning 57 bases read in frame from base 1. CDR1 and CDR2 (MGHRA, YSYEKL) derive from the germline V gene. The clonotype originates from a human donor with active COVID-19. The donor label of this sample is uncertain. The chain couples TRBV4-1 to TRBJ1-1; TRBD1 is a weak D gene call, 6 bases matching. The sample comprised peripheral blood. The DNA sequence reads TGCGCCAGCAGCCAAGGAGGGATCCGGGACAAGAGTATGAACACTGAAGCTTTCTTT. Its protein is CASSQGGIRDKSMNTEAFF.